A single sample gave rise to the 9 T cell receptor beta chains below, sequenced in a study of a mutant IDH1 vaccine in newly diagnosed glioma. Time point of the sample: week 23, last vaccination. Each dose delivered 300 ug of mutant IDH1 20-mer peptide subcutaneously with imiquimod. For these TCRs, the target antigens are not known. Using immunoSEQ multiplex PCR, the repertoire was profiled, and TCRdb retains in-frame clones only, with some absent. The sample lists approximately 79,000 clones, more than 80% occurring once. Sequenced material: PBMCs, taken from a glioma patient whose treatment included an IDH1 peptide vaccine. The receptors derive from a woman between 50 and 59 years old with glioma.

This chain joins TRBV11-2 and TRBJ1-1; D is unresolved. Trimming took off 1 base at V and 3 bases at J, with 12 bases between the two ends. There are 15 residues in the CDR3. Germline lookup yields CDR1 SGHAT and CDR2 FQNNGV. The DNA for the CDR3 is TGTGCCAGCAGCTTAGCGCACACGAGGGACACTGAAGCTTTCTTT. Amino acid sequence: CASSLAHTRDTEAFF.

V is TRBV27 and J is TRBJ1-2, with 7 nucleotides matching TRBD1. V shed 6 bases, J shed 5 bases, and the junction held 6 bases outside the gene matches. The CDR3 runs to 13 residues. From germline, CDR1 is MNHEY and CDR2 SMNVEV (reference sequence). CDR3 nucleotides: TGTGCCAGCAGGAAAGACAGGGTATATGGCTACACCTTC. Amino acids: CASRKDRVYGYTF.

The rearrangement joins TRBV6-1 to TRBJ2-7; TRBD1 agrees at 8 bases. The J segment lost 2 bases and the V segment lost 6 bases, leaving 9 bases of the junction unmatched. This CDR3 is built from 15 residues. Germline V gene data show CDR1 as MNHNS and CDR2 as SASEGT. CDR3 DNA: TGTGCCAGCAGAAACGGGACAGGCCCCACCTACGAGCAGTACTTC. As protein: CASRNGTGPTYEQYF.

The chain joins TRBV5-4 to TRBJ2-5, with D perhaps given as TRBD1 or TRBD2 (6 bases each). The ends were cut back, 4 bases at V and 5 bases at J, with 15 bases in the middle. The length of the CDR3 is 14 residues. Germline V gene lookup returns CDR1 SGHNT and CDR2 YYREEE (reference sequence). CDR3 coding DNA: TGTGCCAGCAGCCGAGAAGGGGGGATCGAGACCCAGTACTTC. Protein: CASSREGGIETQYF.

J is TRBJ1-3 and V is TRBV7-2, with a weak D call TRBD1 (6 bases). Trimming removed 1 base at V and 2 bases at J, with 9 bases between. The length of the CDR3 is 15 residues. In germline, CDR1 is SGHTA, CDR2 FQGNSA. CDR3 sequence: CASSLGGTTGNTIYF. DNA of the CDR3: TGTGCCAGCAGCTTAGGTGGGACAACTGGAAACACCATATATTTT.

The gene calls are TRBV4-2 and TRBJ1-3; D is unresolved. Trimming stripped 1 base from V and 4 bases from J, with 17 bases between. CDR1 LGHNA and CDR2 YNFKEQ come from the germline V gene. The CDR3 has 17 residues. CDR3 DNA sequence: TGTGCCAGCAGCCAAGGTTCTAGGGAATGGACCGGAAACACCATATATTTT. This encodes CASSQGSREWTGNTIYF.

In nucleotides, the CDR3 is TGCGCCAGCAGGCGGGAGCCGGGGCAGAGCAATGAGCAGTTCTTC. This codes for CASRREPGQSNEQFF. V usage is TRBV5-1 and J usage is TRBJ2-1; 7 bases are shared with TRBD2. CDR1 and CDR2 from the germline V gene are SGHRS and YFSETQ. This CDR3 is 15 amino acids long. V shed 5 bases, J shed 6 bases, and the junction held 11 bases outside the gene matches.

The chain couples TRBV5-1 to TRBJ1-4; no definite D call. Germline-derived CDR1 and CDR2 are SGHRS and YFSETQ. This CDR3 is built from 14 residues. The V end lost 0 bases, the J end lost 4 bases, and 7 bases lay between the germline ends. As DNA, the CDR3 is TGCGCCAGCAGCTTGGATGTAAATAATGAAAAACTGTTTTTT. It is translated as CASSLDVNNEKLFF.

A few counts support this clone. The chain joins TRBV30 to TRBJ1-1; D gene unclear. This CDR3 contains 13 residues. Germline loops: CDR1 GTSNPN, CDR2 SVGIG (reference sequence). Trimming removed 7 bases from V and 0 bases from J, with 12 bases in between. The CDR3 sequence: CASQTVMNTEAFF. CDR3 sequence (DNA): TGTGCCTCACAGACCGTTATGAACACTGAAGCTTTCTTT.